The present T cell receptor (beta chain) was sequenced within a study of control samples from healthy donors and cancer patients. TCRdb keeps only in-frame clones here, not all; method: immunoSEQ multiplex PCR. The repertoire holds about 40,000 clones, about 89% seen once, with approximately 10% in the top ten. CDR3 length: 14 amino acids. The J segment lost 2 bases and the V segment lost 3 bases, leaving 0 bases of the junction unmatched. Germline CDR1 is SGDLS and CDR2 is YYNGEE. This sequence was found in a woman in her fifties or sixties with lung cancer. V and J are TRBV9 and TRBJ2-7, with 12 bases that match TRBD2. Sequencing used PBMCs. The CDR3 DNA sequence: TGTGCCAGCAGCGCTAGCGGGAGGGCCTACGAGCAGTACTTC. This codes for CASSASGRAYEQYF. Full variable domain (rest looked up from reference TRBV9 and TRBJ2-7): DSGVTQTPKHLITATGQRVTLRCSPRSGDLSVYWYQQSLDQGLQFLIQYYNGEERAKGNILERFSAQQFPDLHSELNLSSLELGDSALYFCASSASGRAYEQYFGPGTRLTVT.